This T cell receptor beta chain was identified during a study of T-cell memory formation after mild COVID-19 (dated by TCRdb to the early 2020s). About the full investigation: Most TCR sequence clusters were specific to one of the two donors. Two young, previously healthy adult volunteers made up the cohort, one male and one female. T-cell clones expanding and contracting after mild COVID-19 in two donors were tracked by longitudinal TCRalpha and TCRbeta repertoire sequencing. What the study reported, not specific to this receptor: SARS-CoV-2 specificity of the second-wave clones peaking on day 37 was not confirmed. The study covered only two mild cases, and larger cohorts including severe cases with pre-infection samples were considered necessary. Contracting CD4+ clones turned up mainly in the CM and EM memory subsets, whereas EMRA was where CD8+ clones were enriched. Some responding clones were found in pre-infection memory, which suggests that pre-existing cross-reactive memory T cells took part in the SARS-CoV-2 response. Clones contracting from day 15 to 85 had balanced CD4/CD8 phenotypes, while a second wave expanding from day 15 to 37 was biased towards CD4+.

Note on this clonotype: The antigen this receptor binds is unknown. No base quality values were provided; no much bigger clone lies one nucleotide off.

Ficoll-Paque density gradient centrifugation was the method used to isolate PBMCs. Trimming removed 1 base from V and 2 bases from J, leaving 12 bases between the germline ends. From the cysteine through the phenylalanine, the CDR3 covers 14 amino acids. Kept here is only the CDR3 DNA, which spans 42 bases and is read in frame from base 1. CDR1 and CDR2 are read off the germline V gene (reference sequence) as DFQATT and SNEGSKA. Sequencer: Illumina NovaSeq 6000. TCRalpha and TCRbeta cDNA libraries were built by 5'RACE with constant-segment primers, adding sample barcodes and unique molecular identifiers. RNA was extracted from every sample with Trizol reagent. The libraries were amplified in two PCR steps, and the second step added a second sample barcode and Illumina TruSeq adapters. The libraries were sequenced on an Illumina NovaSeq using 2 x 150 bp paired-end reads. On the study's bioinformatics: Demultiplexing of reads and collapsing into UMI-guided consensus sequences were performed with migec v1.2.7. Using mixcr v2.1.11, the UMI consensuses were aligned to TRA and TRB V and J templates and assembled into clonotypes. Clonotypes were classified as expanded or contracted when called significant by both edgeR and NoisET, with noise models trained on biological replicates. For edgeR calls, the cutoffs were a false discovery rate-adjusted p below 0.01 and a log2 fold-change threshold of 1. PCA with hierarchical clustering of max-normalized trajectories of the 1000 most abundant clonotypes was used as exploratory dynamics analysis. Separately sequenced CD4+ and CD8+ repertoires were used to assign a CD4 or CD8 phenotype to each responding clone. TCRdb's own reprocessing of the public reads used fastp at Q25 and MiXCR and kept productive beta chains. Identical CDR3 proteins give one entry, which carries the most common genes and DNA. TCRdb assigned the V and J calls; the authors' analysis was not used. A total of approximately 430,000 distinct CDR3 sequences appear in this sample, 20% to 25% of them only once. The ten largest clones capture around 13% of the sample.

The V gene is TRBV20-1 and the J gene is TRBJ2-7, and possibly TRBD2, on 5 matching bases. The TCR comes from an adult woman who had mild COVID-19 (a few samples of this study predate the infection). The sample titles of this study are shuffled in the database, so cell type and time point are left out; the donor was told from shared clones. Sequencing was done on a sample of PBMCs or a T cell subset sorted from them (not recorded which). The CDR3 reads as follows: CSARVWESAYEQYF. At the DNA level, the sequence is TGCAGTGCTAGAGTCTGGGAGTCCGCCTACGAGCAGTACTTC.